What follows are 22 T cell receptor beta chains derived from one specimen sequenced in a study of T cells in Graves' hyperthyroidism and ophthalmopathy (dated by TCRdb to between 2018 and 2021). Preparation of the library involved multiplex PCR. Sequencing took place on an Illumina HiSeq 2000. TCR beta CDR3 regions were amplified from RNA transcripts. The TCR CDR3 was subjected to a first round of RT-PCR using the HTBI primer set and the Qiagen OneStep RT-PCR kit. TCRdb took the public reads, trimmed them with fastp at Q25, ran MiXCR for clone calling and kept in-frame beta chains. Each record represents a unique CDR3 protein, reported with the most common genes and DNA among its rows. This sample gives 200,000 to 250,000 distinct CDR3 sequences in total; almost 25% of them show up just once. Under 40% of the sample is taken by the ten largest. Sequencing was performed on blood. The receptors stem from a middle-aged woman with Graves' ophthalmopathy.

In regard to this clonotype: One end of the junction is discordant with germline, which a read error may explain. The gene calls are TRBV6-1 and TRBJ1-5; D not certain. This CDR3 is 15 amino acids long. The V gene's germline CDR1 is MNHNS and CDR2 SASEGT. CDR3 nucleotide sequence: TGTGCCAGCAGACCCACGATAGGCTTCAATCAGCCCCAGCCTTTT. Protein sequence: CASRPTIGFNQPQPF.

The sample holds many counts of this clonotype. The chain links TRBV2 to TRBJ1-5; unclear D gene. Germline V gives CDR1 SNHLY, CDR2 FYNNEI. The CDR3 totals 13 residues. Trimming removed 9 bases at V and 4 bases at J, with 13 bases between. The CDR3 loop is CASNPDSNQPQHF. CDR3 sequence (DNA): TGTGCCAGTAACCCGGACTCGAATCAGCCCCAGCATTTT.

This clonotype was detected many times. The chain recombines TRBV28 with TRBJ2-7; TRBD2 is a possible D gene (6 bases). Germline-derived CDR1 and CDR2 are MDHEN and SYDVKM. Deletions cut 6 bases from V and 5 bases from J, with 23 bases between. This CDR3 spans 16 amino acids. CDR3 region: CASSRHHAGGRNEQYF. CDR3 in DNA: TGTGCCAGCAGCCGGCACCACGCCGGGGGTCGCAACGAGCAGTACTTC.

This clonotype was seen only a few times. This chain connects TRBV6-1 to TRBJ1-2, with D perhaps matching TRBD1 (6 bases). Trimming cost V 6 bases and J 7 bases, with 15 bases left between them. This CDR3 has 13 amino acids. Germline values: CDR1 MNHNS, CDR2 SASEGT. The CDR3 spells CASRSTGSSGYTF. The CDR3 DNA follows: TGTGCCAGCAGATCGACAGGTTCGAGTGGCTACACCTTC.

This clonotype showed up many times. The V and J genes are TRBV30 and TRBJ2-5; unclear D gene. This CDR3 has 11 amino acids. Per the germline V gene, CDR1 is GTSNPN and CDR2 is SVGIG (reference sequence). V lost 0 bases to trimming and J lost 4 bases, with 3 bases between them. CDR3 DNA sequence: TGTGCCTGGAGTGTACGAGAGACCCAGTACTTC. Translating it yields CAWSVRETQYF.

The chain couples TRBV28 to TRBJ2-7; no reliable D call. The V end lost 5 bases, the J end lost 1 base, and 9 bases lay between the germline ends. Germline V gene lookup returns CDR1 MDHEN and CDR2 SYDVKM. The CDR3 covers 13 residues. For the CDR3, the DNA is TGTGCCAGCAGTATAGGTGTTTCCTACGAGCAGTACTTC. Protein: CASSIGVSYEQYF.

CDR3 nucleotide sequence: TGCAGTGCTACCGAACCGGGACTAGCGTCCTACGAGCAGTACTTC. Translated, it gives CSATEPGLASYEQYF. The chain uses TRBV20-1 and TRBJ2-7, with 10 bases identical to TRBD2. The CDR3 is 15 amino acids. Germline V lookup: CDR1 DFQATT, CDR2 SNEGSKA (reference sequence). With 4 bases clipped from V and 1 base from J, the junction kept 7 bases outside the gene matches.

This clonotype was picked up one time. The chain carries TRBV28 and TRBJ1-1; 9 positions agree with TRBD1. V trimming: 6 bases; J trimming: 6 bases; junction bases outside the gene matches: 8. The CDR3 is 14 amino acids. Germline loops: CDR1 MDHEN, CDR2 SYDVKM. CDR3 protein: CASSARTGEAEAFF. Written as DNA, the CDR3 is TGTGCCAGCAGCGCCCGGACAGGGGAGGCTGAAGCTTTCTTT.

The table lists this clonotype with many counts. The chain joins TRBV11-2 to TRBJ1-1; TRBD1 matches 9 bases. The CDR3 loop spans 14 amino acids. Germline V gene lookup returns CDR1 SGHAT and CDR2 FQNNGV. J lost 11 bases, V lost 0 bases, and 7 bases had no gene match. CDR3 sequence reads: CASSLEGGQGQAFF. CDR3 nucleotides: TGTGCCAGCAGCTTAGAAGGGGGACAGGGTCAGGCTTTCTTT.

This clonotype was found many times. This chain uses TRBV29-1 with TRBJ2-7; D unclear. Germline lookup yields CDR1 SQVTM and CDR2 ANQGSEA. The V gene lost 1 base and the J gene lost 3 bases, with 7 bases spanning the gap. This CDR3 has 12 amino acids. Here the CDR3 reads CSVEVGGYEQYF. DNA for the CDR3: TGCAGCGTTGAAGTTGGTGGCTACGAGCAGTACTTC.

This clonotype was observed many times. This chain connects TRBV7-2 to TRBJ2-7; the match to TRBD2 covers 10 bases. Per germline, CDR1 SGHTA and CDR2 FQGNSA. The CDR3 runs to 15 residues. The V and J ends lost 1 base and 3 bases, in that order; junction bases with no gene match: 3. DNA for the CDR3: TGTGCCAGCAGCTTAGAGGGACTAGCGATCTACGAGCAGTACTTC. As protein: CASSLEGLAIYEQYF.

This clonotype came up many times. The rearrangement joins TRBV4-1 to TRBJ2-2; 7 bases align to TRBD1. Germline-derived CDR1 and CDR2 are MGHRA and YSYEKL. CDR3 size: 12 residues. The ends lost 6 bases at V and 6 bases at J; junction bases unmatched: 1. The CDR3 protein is CASRQGSGELFF. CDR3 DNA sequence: TGCGCCAGCAGACAGGGGTCCGGGGAGCTGTTTTTT.

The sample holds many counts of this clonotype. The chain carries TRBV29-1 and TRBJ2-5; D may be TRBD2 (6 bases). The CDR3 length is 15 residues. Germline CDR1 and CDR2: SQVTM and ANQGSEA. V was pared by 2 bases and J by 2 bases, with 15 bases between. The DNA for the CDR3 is TGCAGCGTTGAACCCCGGGGGTCGGAGCAAGAGACCCAGTACTTC. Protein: CSVEPRGSEQETQYF.

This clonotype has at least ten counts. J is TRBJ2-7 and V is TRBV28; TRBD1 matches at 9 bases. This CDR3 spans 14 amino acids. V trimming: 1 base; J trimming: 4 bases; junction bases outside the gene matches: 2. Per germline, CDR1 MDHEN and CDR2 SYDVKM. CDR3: CASSLYRGHYEQYF. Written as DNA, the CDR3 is TGTGCCAGCAGTTTATACAGGGGGCATTACGAGCAGTACTTC.

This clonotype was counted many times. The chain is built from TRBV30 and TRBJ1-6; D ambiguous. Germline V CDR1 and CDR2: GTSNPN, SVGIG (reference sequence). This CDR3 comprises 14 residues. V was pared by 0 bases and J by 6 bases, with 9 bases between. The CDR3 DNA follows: TGTGCCTGGAGTGTTACCTTCGGTAATTCACCCCTCCACTTT. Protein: CAWSVTFGNSPLHF.

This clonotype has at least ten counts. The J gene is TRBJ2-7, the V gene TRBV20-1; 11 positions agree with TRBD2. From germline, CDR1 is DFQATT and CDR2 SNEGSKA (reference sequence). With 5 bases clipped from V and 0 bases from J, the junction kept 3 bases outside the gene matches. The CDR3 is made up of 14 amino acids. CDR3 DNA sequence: TGCAGTGCTCAGACTAGCGGGGTCTCCTACGAGCAGTACTTC. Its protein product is CSAQTSGVSYEQYF.

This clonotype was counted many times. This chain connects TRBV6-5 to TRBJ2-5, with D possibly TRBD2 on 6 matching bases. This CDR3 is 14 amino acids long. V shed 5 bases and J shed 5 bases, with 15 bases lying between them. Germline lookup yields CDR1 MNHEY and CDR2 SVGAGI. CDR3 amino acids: CASSTRLVWETQYF. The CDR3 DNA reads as TGTGCCAGCAGTACCAGACTAGTATGGGAGACCCAGTACTTC.

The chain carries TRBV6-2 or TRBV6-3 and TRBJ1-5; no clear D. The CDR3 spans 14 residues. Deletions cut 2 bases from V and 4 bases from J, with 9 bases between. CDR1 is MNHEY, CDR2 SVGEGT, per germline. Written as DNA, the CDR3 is TGTGCCAGCAGTTACGAGGGTTTTAATCAGCCCCAGCATTTT. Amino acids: CASSYEGFNQPQHF.

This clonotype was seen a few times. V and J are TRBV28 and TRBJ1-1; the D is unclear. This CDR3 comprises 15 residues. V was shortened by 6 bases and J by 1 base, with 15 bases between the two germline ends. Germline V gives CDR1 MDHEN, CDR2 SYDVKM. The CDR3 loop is CASSAGSLANTEAFF. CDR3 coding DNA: TGTGCCAGCAGCGCCGGTAGCTTGGCGAACACTGAAGCTTTCTTT.

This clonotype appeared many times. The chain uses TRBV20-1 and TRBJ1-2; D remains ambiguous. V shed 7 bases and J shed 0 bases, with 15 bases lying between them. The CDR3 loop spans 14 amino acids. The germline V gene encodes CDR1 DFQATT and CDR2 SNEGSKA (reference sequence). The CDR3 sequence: CSEFGTETNYGYTF. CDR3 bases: TGCAGTGAGTTCGGAACGGAGACTAACTATGGCTACACCTTC.

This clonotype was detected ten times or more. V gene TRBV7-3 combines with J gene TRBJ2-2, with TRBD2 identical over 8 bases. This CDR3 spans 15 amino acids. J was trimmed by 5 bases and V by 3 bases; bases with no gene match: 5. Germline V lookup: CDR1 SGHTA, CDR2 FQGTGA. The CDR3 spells CASSLVAGITGELFF. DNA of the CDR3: TGTGCCAGCAGCTTGGTAGCGGGAATTACCGGGGAGCTGTTTTTT.

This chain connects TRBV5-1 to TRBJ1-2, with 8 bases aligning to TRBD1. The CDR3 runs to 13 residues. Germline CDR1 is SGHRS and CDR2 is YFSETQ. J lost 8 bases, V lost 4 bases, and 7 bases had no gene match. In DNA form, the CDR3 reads TGCGCCAGCAGCGCCGACAGGGGCGCAGGCTACACCTTC. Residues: CASSADRGAGYTF.